This T cell receptor (beta chain) was sequenced in a study of blood T cell repertoires in COVID-19. This CDR3 is built from 15 residues. V was clipped by 0 bases and J by 3 bases; unmatched bases: 3. Germline V lookup: CDR1 SGHTA, CDR2 FQGTGA. Original processing methods: It was from reference gene primer amplification that nucleated cell counts were estimated. This table comes from immunoSEQ multiplex PCR, and its TCRdb copy is limited to in-frame clones, with some not included. Clone size and the V and J calls come from that table; the DNA yielded D and trimming. Of roughly 100,000 clones listed, 80% are singletons.

The sequenced sample consisted of peripheral blood. This sequence was found in an elderly woman with active or convalescent COVID-19. The genes are TRBV7-3 and TRBJ1-1, with 8 positions matching TRBD1. The CDR3 region has the DNA TGTGCCAGCAGCTTAACCCAGGGGGCGCACACTGAAGCTTTCTTT. It specifies CASSLTQGAHTEAFF.